A selection of T cell receptor beta chains follows, all from one sample in a study of technical replicates of blood from several donors. Using immunoSEQ multiplex PCR, the repertoire was profiled, and TCRdb retains in-frame clones only, with some absent. The repertoire holds under 15,000 clones, with over 70% as singletons. The sequencing input was PBMCs. These receptors were obtained from a human donor in good health. The conserved cysteine and the conserved F or W are not part of the CDR3 here. Each record gives: J gene, V gene, CDR3 protein.

J gene: TRBJ2-1
V gene: TRBV6-5
CDR3 protein: ASSYIAGGYNEQF

J gene: TRBJ1-1
V gene: TRBV18
CDR3 protein: ASSPRQGMNTEAF

J gene: TRBJ1-1
V gene: TRBV29-1
CDR3 protein: THGETNTEAF

J gene: TRBJ2-5
V gene: TRBV19
CDR3 protein: ASSIDPGQGQETQY

J gene: TRBJ1-5
V gene: TRBV6-1
CDR3 protein: ASTLDRSNNQPQH

J gene: TRBJ2-5
V gene: TRBV7-2
CDR3 protein: ASSPQTGVVETQY

J gene: TRBJ1-1
V gene: TRBV27
CDR3 protein: ASSRVDRNTEAF

J gene: TRBJ2-5
V gene: TRBV5-1
CDR3 protein: ASSLAPRDPPETQY

J gene: TRBJ1-1
V gene: TRBV28
CDR3 protein: ASSPDRGYTEAF

J gene: TRBJ1-4
V gene: TRBV29-1
CDR3 protein: SVPAGTGGEKLF

J gene: TRBJ1-2
V gene: TRBV18
CDR3 protein: ASSPAVVTPGQGGYT

J gene: TRBJ1-3
V gene: TRBV29-1
CDR3 protein: SVWTDSGNTIY

J gene: TRBJ2-3
V gene: TRBV10-1
CDR3 protein: ASSEFGYGSTDTQY

J gene: TRBJ2-5
V gene: TRBV5-6
CDR3 protein: ASSFMLAGFETQY

J gene: TRBJ2-2
V gene: TRBV2
CDR3 protein: ASSEGIGRGAGELF

J gene: TRBJ2-5
V gene: TRBV2
CDR3 protein: ASTLFSGSFDRETQY

J gene: TRBJ2-3
V gene: TRBV2
CDR3 protein: ASTLKGVDTQY

J gene: TRBJ2-7
V gene: TRBV7-9
CDR3 protein: ASSLTGLSYEQY

J gene: TRBJ2-3
V gene: TRBV7-2
CDR3 protein: ASSSPGQTQY

J gene: TRBJ1-2
V gene: TRBV7-9
CDR3 protein: ASSLREQGRGYGYT

J gene: TRBJ2-3
V gene: TRBV7-9
CDR3 protein: ASSLATRGDTDTQY

J gene: TRBJ2-5
V gene: TRBV2
CDR3 protein: ASSYQETQY

J gene: TRBJ1-5
V gene: TRBV4-1
CDR3 protein: ASSQDIGNNQPQH

J gene: TRBJ1-2
V gene: TRBV7-2
CDR3 protein: ASSPMGASYGYT

J gene: TRBJ2-1
V gene: TRBV6-1
CDR3 protein: ASRRGQLDNEQF

J gene: TRBJ2-3
V gene: TRBV28
CDR3 protein: ASSVSTSGTSTDTQY

J gene: TRBJ2-1
V gene: TRBV27
CDR3 protein: ASSPTLTYNEQF

J gene: TRBJ2-5
V gene: TRBV5-1
CDR3 protein: ASSPPGRETQY

J gene: TRBJ1-1
V gene: TRBV10-3
CDR3 protein: AITGQMNTEAF

J gene: TRBJ1-2
V gene: TRBV19
CDR3 protein: ASSRRGTGGEANYGYT

J gene: TRBJ2-7
V gene: TRBV6-6
CDR3 protein: ASSRQEFNGDYEQY

J gene: TRBJ2-7
V gene: TRBV11-3
CDR3 protein: ASSLGGGGYEQY

J gene: TRBJ2-2
V gene: TRBV2
CDR3 protein: ASRGGPGRHTGELF

J gene: TRBJ2-3
V gene: TRBV6-5
CDR3 protein: ASSYSTSGRVTQY

J gene: TRBJ1-3
V gene: TRBV12-2
CDR3 protein: ASRVPRGQGGNTIY

J gene: TRBJ1-5
V gene: TRBV28
CDR3 protein: ASSLVRVAQPQH

J gene: TRBJ2-5
V gene: TRBV6-1
CDR3 protein: ASSELAGGPETQY

J gene: TRBJ1-6
V gene: TRBV9
CDR3 protein: ASSVEGQRNSPLH

J gene: TRBJ2-1
V gene: TRBV14
CDR3 protein: ASSPTSGRAYEQF

J gene: TRBJ2-3
V gene: TRBV2
CDR3 protein: ASSGQGDSTDTQY

J gene: TRBJ2-7
V gene: TRBV18
CDR3 protein: ASSPLHAYSGTYEQY

J gene: TRBJ1-1
V gene: TRBV10-3
CDR3 protein: AISVSGGTEAF

J gene: TRBJ2-1
V gene: TRBV2
CDR3 protein: ASSELGLAEQF

J gene: TRBJ2-1
V gene: TRBV5-1
CDR3 protein: ASSPQGSTYNEQF

J gene: TRBJ1-2
V gene: TRBV6-1
CDR3 protein: ASSEFMGQGDGYT

J gene: TRBJ1-1
V gene: TRBV19
CDR3 protein: ASTIDRTLGEAF

J gene: TRBJ2-5
V gene: TRBV18
CDR3 protein: ASSPPGLAGGETQY

J gene: TRBJ1-3
V gene: TRBV29-1
CDR3 protein: SVQWSGVVDTIY

J gene: TRBJ1-4
V gene: TRBV19
CDR3 protein: ASSRQLNEKLF

J gene: TRBJ1-3
V gene: TRBV18
CDR3 protein: ASSPRPGGTGNTIY

J gene: TRBJ2-1
V gene: TRBV9
CDR3 protein: ASSNRDARNEQF